Below, one T cell receptor beta chain is given with its context. The data were taken from a study of T-cell reconstitution after alpha-beta-depleted transplantation in children. Unique molecular identifiers were incorporated when the TCRbeta library was constructed. One entry per CDR3 protein, called by TCRdb with MiXCR from the PCR reads. The sample contains 3,000 to 4,000 distinct CDR3 sequences, over 10% of which appear only once. The CDR3 is 13 residues long. V gave up 6 bases and J gave up 3 bases, with 11 bases separating them. The input for sequencing was PBMCs, mostly from graft donor cells, taken 360 days after TCRalphabeta/CD19-depleted stem cell transplant. This chain uses TRBV12-3 or TRBV12-4 with TRBJ1-1, with D perhaps TRBD1 (6 bases). The sequence was collected from a patient younger than 10 who had a stem cell transplant for inherited bone marrow failure, so the T cells may come from the graft donor. CDR3 nucleotide sequence: TGTGCCAGCAGCCCTGGGACATACACTGAAGCTTTCTTT. Its translation: CASSPGTYTEAFF.